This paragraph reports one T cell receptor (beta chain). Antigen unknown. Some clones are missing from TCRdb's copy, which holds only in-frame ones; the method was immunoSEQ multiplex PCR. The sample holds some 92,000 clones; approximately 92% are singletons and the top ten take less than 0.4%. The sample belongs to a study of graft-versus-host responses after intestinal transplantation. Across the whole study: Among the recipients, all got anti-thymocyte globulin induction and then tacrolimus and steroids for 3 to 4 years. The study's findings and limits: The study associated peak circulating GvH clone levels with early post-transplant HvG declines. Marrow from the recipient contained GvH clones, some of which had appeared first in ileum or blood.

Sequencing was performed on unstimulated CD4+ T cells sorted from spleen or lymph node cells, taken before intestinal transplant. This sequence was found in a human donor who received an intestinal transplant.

CDR3 nucleotides: TGCGCCAGCAGCCCTCGGACCGTCAATCAGCCCCAGCATTTT. It translates to CASSPRTVNQPQHF. The gene calls are TRBV4-1 and TRBJ1-5; D is unclear. This CDR3 has 14 residues. CDR1 MGHRA and CDR2 YSYEKL come from the germline V gene. With 4 bases removed from V and 3 bases from J, the gap between germline ends came to 10 bases.